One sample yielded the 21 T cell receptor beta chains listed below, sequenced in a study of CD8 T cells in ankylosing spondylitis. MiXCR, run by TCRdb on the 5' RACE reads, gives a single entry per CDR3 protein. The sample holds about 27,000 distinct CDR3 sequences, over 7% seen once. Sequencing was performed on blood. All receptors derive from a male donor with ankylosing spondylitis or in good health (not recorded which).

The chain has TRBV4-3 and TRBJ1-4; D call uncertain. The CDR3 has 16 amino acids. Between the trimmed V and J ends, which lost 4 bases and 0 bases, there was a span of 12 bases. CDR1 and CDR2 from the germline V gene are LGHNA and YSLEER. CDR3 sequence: CASSLGGPATNEKLFF. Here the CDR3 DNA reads TGCGCCAGCAGCCTTGGCGGTCCGGCAACTAATGAAAAACTGTTTTTT.

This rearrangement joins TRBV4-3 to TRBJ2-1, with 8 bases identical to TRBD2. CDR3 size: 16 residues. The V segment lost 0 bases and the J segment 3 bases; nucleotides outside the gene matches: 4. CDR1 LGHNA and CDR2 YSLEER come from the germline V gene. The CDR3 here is CASSQEPSGSYNEQFF. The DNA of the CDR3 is TGCGCCAGCAGCCAAGAGCCCAGCGGGAGCTACAATGAGCAGTTCTTC.

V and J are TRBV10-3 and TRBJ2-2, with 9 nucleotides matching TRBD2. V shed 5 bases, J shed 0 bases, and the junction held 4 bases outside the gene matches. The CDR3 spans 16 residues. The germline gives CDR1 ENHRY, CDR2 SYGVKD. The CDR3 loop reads CAISRPSGTNTGELFF. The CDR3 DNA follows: TGTGCCATCAGTCGCCCTAGCGGGACGAACACCGGGGAGCTGTTTTTT.

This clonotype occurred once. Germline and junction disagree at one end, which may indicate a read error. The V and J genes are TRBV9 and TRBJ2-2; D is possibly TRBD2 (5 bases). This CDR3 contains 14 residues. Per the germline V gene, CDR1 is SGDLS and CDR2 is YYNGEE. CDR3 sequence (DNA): TGTGCCAGCGGCGTTCTGGGGAGCGCCGGGGAGCTGTTTTTT. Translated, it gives CASGVLGSAGELFF.

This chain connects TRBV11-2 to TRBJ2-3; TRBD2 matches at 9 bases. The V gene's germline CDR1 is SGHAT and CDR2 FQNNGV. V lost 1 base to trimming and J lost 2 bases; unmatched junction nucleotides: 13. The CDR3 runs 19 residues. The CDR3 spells CASSLVLSGGWGNTDTQYF. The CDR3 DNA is TGTGCCAGCAGCTTAGTCCTTAGCGGGGGATGGGGGAACACAGATACGCAGTATTTT.

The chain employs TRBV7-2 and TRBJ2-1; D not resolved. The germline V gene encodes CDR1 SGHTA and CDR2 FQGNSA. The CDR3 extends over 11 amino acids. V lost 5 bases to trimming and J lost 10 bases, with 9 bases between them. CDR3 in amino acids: CASSASQEQFF. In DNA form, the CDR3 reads TGTGCCAGCAGCGCGAGTCAGGAGCAGTTCTTC.

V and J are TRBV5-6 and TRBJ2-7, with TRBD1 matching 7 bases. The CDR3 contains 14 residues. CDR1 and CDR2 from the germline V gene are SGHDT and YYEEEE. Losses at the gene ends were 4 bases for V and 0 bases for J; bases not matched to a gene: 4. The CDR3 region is CASSLWTGSYEQYV. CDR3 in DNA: TGTGCCAGCAGCCTATGGACAGGCTCCTACGAGCAGTACGTC.

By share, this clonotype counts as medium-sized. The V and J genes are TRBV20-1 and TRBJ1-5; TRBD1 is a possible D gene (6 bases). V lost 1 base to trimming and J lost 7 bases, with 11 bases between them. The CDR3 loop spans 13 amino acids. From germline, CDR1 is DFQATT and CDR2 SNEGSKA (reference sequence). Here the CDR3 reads CSARVGGQQPQHF. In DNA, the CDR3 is TGCAGTGCTAGAGTTGGGGGCCAACAGCCCCAGCATTTT.

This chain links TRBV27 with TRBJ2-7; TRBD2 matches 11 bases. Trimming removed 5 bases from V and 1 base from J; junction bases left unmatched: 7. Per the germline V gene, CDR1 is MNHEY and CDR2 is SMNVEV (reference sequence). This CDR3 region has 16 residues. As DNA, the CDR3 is TGTGCCAGCAGTCAGACTAGCGGGAAGGTTTCCTACGAGCAGTACTTC. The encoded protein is CASSQTSGKVSYEQYF.

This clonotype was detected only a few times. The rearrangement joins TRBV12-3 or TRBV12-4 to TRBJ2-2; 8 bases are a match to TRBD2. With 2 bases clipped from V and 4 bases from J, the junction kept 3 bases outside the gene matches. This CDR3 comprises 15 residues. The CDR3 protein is CASSLFRGGTGELFF. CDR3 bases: TGTGCCAGCAGTTTATTCCGGGGGGGCACCGGGGAGCTGTTTTTT.

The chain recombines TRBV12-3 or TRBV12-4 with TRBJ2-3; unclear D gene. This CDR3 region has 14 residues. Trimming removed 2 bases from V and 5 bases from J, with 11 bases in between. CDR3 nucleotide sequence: TGTGCCAGCAGTTTAATGGGCGATGGAGATACGCAGTATTTT. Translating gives CASSLMGDGDTQYF.

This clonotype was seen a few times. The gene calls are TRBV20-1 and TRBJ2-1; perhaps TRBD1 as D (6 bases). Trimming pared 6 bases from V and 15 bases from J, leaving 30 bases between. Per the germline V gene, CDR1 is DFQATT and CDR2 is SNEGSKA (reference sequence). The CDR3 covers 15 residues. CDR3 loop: CSATDTRTDTSTRFF. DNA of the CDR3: TGCAGTGCAACTGACACCCGGACAGACACCTCTACAAGGTTCTTC.

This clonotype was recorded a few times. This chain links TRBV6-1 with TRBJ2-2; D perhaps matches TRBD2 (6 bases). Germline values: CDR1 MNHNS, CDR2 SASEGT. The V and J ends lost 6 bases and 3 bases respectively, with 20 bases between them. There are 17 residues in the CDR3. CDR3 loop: CASSSTAAWRDTGELFF. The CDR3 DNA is TGTGCCAGCAGCTCTACGGCGGCCTGGAGGGACACCGGGGAGCTGTTTTTT.

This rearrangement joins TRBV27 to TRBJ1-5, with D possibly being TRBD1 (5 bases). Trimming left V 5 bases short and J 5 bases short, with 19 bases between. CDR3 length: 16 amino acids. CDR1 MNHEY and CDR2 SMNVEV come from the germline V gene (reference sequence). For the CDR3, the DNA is TGTGCCAGCAGTCTAACCGGGCGGGGCGCATATCAGCCCCAGCATTTT. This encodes CASSLTGRGAYQPQHF.

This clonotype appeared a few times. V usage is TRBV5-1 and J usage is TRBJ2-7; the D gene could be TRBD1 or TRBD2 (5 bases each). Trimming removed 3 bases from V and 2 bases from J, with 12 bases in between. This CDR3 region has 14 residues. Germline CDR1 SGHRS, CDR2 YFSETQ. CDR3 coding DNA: TGCGCCAGCAGCTACCGGGGACGGGCCTACGAGCAGTACTTC. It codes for CASSYRGRAYEQYF.

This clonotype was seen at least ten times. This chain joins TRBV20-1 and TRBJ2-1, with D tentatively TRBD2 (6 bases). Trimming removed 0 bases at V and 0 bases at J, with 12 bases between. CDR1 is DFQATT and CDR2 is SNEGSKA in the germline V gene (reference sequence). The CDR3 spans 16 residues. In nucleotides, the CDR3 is TGCAGTGCTAGAGATTCGGCGGGGAGCTCCTACAATGAGCAGTTCTTC. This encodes CSARDSAGSSYNEQFF.

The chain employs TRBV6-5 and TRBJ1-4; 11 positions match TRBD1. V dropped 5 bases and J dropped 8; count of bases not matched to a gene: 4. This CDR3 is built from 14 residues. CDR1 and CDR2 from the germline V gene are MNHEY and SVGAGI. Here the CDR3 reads CASSPGQGEEKLFF. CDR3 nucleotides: TGTGCCAGCAGTCCGGGACAGGGGGAGGAAAAACTGTTTTTT.

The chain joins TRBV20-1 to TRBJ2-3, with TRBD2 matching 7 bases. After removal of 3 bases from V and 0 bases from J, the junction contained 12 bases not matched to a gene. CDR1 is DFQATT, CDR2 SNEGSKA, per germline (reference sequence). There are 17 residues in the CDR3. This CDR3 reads CSARAPGLLTSTDTQYF. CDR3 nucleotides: TGCAGTGCTAGGGCCCCGGGACTACTCACTAGCACAGATACGCAGTATTTT.

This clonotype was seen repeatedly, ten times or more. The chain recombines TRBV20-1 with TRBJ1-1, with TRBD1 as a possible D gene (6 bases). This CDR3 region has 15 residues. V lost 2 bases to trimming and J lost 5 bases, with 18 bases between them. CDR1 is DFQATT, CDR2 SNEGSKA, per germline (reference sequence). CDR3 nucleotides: TGCAGTGCTAGAACATTTACAGGGATGGGGACTGAAGCTTTCTTT. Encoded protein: CSARTFTGMGTEAFF.

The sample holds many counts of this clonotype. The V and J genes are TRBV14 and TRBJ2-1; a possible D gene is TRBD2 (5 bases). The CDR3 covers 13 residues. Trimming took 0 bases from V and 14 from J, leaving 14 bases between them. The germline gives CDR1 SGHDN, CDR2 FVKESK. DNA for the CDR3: TGTGCCAGCAGCCAAGAGGGCCGGGATTCTAAGTTCTTC. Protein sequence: CASSQEGRDSKFF.

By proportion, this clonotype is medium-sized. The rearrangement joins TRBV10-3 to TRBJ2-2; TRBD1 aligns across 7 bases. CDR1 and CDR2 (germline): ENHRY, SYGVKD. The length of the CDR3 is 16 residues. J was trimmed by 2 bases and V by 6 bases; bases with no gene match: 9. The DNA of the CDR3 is TGTGCCATCAGCCAAACCGGGACAGCAAACACCGGGGAGCTGTTTTTT. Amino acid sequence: CAISQTGTANTGELFF.